Below, 22 T cell receptor beta chains from the same sample are listed, as sequenced in a study of blood T cell repertoires in COVID-19. Here immunoSEQ multiplex PCR was the method, and the copy in TCRdb shows in-frame clones only, minus some. The repertoire holds roughly 330,000 clones, with 87% as singletons. Sequenced material: peripheral blood. These receptors were taken from a man aged 30 to 45 with COVID-19, enrolled during active disease.

V and J are TRBV7-9 and TRBJ1-1, with 7 bases matching TRBD1. V shed 6 bases and J 0 bases; nucleotides not matched to a gene: 4. This CDR3 contains 14 residues. Looked up from germline, CDR1 is SEHNR and CDR2 is FQNEAQ (reference sequence). The CDR3, as DNA: TGTGCCAGCAGTCGACAGGGAATGAACACTGAAGCTTTCTTT. Protein: CASSRQGMNTEAFF.

This chain joins TRBV19 and TRBJ2-5, with 9 bases lining up with TRBD1. V lost 6 bases and J lost 0; bases outside the gene matches: 11. The CDR3 runs 17 residues. The germline gives CDR1 LNHDA, CDR2 SQIVND (reference sequence). The CDR3 DNA reads TGTGCCAGTAGGGACAGGGGCAATCCCCTGTACCAAGAGACCCAGTACTTC. This gives the protein CASRDRGNPLYQETQYF. Combining the CDR3 with reference TRBV19 and TRBJ2-5 gives the whole variable domain DGGITQSPKYLFRKEGQNVTLSCEQNLNHDAMYWYRQDPGQGLRLIYYSQIVNDFQKGDIAEGYSVSREKKESFPLTVTSAQKNPTAFYLCASRDRGNPLYQETQYFGPGTRLLVL.

In its sample, this clone was seen once. The chain uses TRBV18 and TRBJ1-5; TRBD1 matches 7 bases. Germline V gene lookup returns CDR1 KGHSH and CDR2 LQKENI. V lost 4 bases and J lost 4; bases outside the gene matches: 7. This CDR3 has 15 residues. This CDR3 is CASSQNQGVNQPQHF. The CDR3 DNA reads as TGTGCCAGCTCACAAAACCAGGGGGTAAATCAGCCCCAGCATTTT.

V and J are TRBV25-1 and TRBJ1-2; 11 bases agree with TRBD1. The CDR3 has 17 amino acids. Unmatched junction bases numbered 15, after V lost 8 bases and J lost 4 bases. Germline V lookup: CDR1 MGHDK, CDR2 SYGVNS. The DNA of the CDR3 is TGTGCCAGCTTGCCTCGGGACAGGGGGAATCATTTCTATGGCTACACCTTC. Translating gives CASLPRDRGNHFYGYTF.

This CDR3 is CASSPPRGQETQYF. The DNA of the CDR3 is TGTGCCAGCTCACCACCCCGGGGGCAAGAGACCCAGTACTTC. V is TRBV18 and J is TRBJ2-5; possibly TRBD2 for D (6 bases). Germline loops: CDR1 KGHSH, CDR2 LQKENI. The CDR3 is made up of 14 amino acids. Between the trimmed V and J ends, which lost 0 bases and 2 bases, there was a span of 7 bases.

The V call is TRBV15, the J call TRBJ2-7, with D possibly matching TRBD1 (6 bases). The CDR3 spans 16 residues. CDR1 LNHNV and CDR2 YYDKDF come from the germline V gene (reference sequence). The ends were cut back, 0 bases at V and 4 bases at J, with 16 bases in the middle. The CDR3 spells CATSREWGQGPYEQYF. DNA of the CDR3: TGTGCCACCAGCAGAGAGTGGGGGCAGGGCCCATACGAGCAGTACTTC.

The genes are TRBV4-3 and TRBJ2-7; a possible D gene is TRBD2 (5 bases). CDR3 length equals 11 residues. Germline V lookup: CDR1 LGHNA, CDR2 YSLEER. V dropped 4 bases and J dropped 6 bases, with 7 bases sitting between them. The CDR3 coding sequence is TGCGCCAGCAGCCCTCGGGGCGAGCAGTACTTC. This translates into CASSPRGEQYF.

Points on this clone: The sample contains more than one DNA sequence encoding this CDR3. The gene calls are TRBV3-1 (or the pseudogene TRBV3-2) and TRBJ1-1; possible D gene TRBD1, 5 bases. The CDR3 is 13 residues long. The germline CDR1 and CDR2 sequences are LGHDT and YNNKEL (reference sequence). V was clipped by 4 bases and J by 4 bases, with 10 bases between them. The CDR3 DNA reads TGTGCCAGCAGCCTCCAGGGCGCCACTGAAGCTTTCTTT. Its translation is CASSLQGATEAFF.

The genes are TRBV9 and TRBJ2-1; TRBD2 agrees at 8 bases. CDR3 length: 14 residues. Germline CDR1 and CDR2: SGDLS and YYNGEE. Trimming cost V 4 bases and J 9 bases; bases outside gene matches: 9. The CDR3: CASSQTTSEGEQFF. CDR3 sequence (DNA): TGTGCCAGCAGCCAAACGACTAGCGAGGGTGAGCAGTTCTTC.

The chain is built from TRBV9 and TRBJ1-1, with D tentatively TRBD1 (6 bases). The germline V gene encodes CDR1 SGDLS and CDR2 YYNGEE. V gave up 3 bases and J gave up 8 bases, with 14 bases separating them. The CDR3 runs 13 residues. The CDR3 nucleotides are TGTGCCAGCAGCGCAACCGGGACAAACGAAGCTTTCTTT. Its protein is CASSATGTNEAFF.

This chain uses TRBV7-2 with TRBJ2-5; TRBD2 might be the D (5 bases). V lost 2 bases and J 3 bases, leaving 10 bases between the germline ends. The germline CDR1 and CDR2 sequences are SGHTA and FQGNSA. This CDR3 has 14 residues. In nucleotides, the CDR3 is TGTGCCAGCAGCTTAAGACTATCGGAAGAGACCCAGTACTTC. This translates into CASSLRLSEETQYF.

This clone was counted a single time. The J gene is TRBJ1-3, the V gene TRBV6-5; no definite D call. Trimming removed 2 bases at V and 0 bases at J, with 8 bases between. Germline values: CDR1 MNHEY, CDR2 SVGAGI. The CDR3 is made up of 15 amino acids. The CDR3 DNA is TGTGCCAGCAGTTACAACCGGGGCTCTGGAAACACCATATATTTT. Translation: CASSYNRGSGNTIYF.

In its sample, this clone was seen once. The DNA for the CDR3 is TGTGCCAGCAGTTTCTCGTCTAGCGGGTACGCGATGAACACCGGGGAGCTGTTTTTT. Its translation: CASSFSSSGYAMNTGELFF. The V call is TRBV27, the J call TRBJ2-2, with 8 bases fitting TRBD2. CDR3 length equals 19 residues. Losses at the gene ends were 3 bases for V and 1 base for J; bases not matched to a gene: 13. Germline loops: CDR1 MNHEY, CDR2 SMNVEV (reference sequence).

CDR3 nucleotide sequence: TGTGCCACAGCCCGGGGGAAGTCTGTCGATGGCTACACCTTC. This translates into CATARGKSVDGYTF. This sequence joins TRBV19 and TRBJ1-2; weak D call: TRBD1 (5 bases). This CDR3 comprises 14 residues. Trimming left V 10 bases short and J 6 bases short, with 21 bases between. Germline lookup yields CDR1 LNHDA and CDR2 SQIVND (reference sequence).

The chain is built from TRBV30 and TRBJ2-1; TRBD2 matches 10 bases. Germline V CDR1 and CDR2: GTSNPN, SVGIG (reference sequence). There are 16 residues in the CDR3. With 2 bases clipped from V and 4 bases from J, the junction kept 8 bases outside the gene matches. The CDR3 bases are TGTGCCTGGAGTACTAGATATAGCGGGAGGTACAATGAGCAGTTCTTC. Its protein is CAWSTRYSGRYNEQFF.

The J gene is TRBJ2-1, the V gene TRBV3-1 (or the pseudogene TRBV3-2); 8 nucleotides agree with TRBD2. The CDR3 totals 17 residues. V gave up 4 bases and J gave up 9 bases; unmatched junction bases: 17. Per germline, CDR1 LGHDT and CDR2 YNNKEL (reference sequence). The CDR3 loop is CASSLQSSGRAVGEQFF. CDR3 DNA: TGTGCCAGCAGCCTCCAATCTAGCGGGCGGGCGGTGGGTGAGCAGTTCTTC.

Written as DNA, the CDR3 is TGCGCCAGCAGCTTGCGTTCTCGGTTTGGGAACACCGGGGAGCTGTTTTTT. Encoded protein: CASSLRSRFGNTGELFF. The genes are TRBV5-1 and TRBJ2-2; D call uncertain. This CDR3 contains 17 residues. Germline values: CDR1 SGHRS, CDR2 YFSETQ. V lost 1 base and J lost 1, with 14 bases in between.

This clone has just one count. This chain connects TRBV27 to TRBJ1-4; D perhaps matches TRBD1 (5 bases). The V and J ends lost 0 bases and 0 bases respectively, with 5 bases between them. Germline V gene sequence: CDR1 MNHEY, CDR2 SMNVEV (reference sequence). The CDR3 covers 15 residues. Here the CDR3 DNA reads TGTGCCAGCAGTTTATCACAGGCAACTAATGAAAAACTGTTTTTT. Its protein product is CASSLSQATNEKLFF.

The CDR3 loop reads CASSLKSGGSTDTQYF. The CDR3 coding sequence is TGTGCCAGCAGCCTGAAGAGTGGCGGGAGCACAGATACGCAGTATTTT. The chain employs TRBV5-4 and TRBJ2-3, with a tentative D call TRBD2 (5 bases). V was clipped by 4 bases and J by 0 bases, with 15 bases between them. This CDR3 region has 16 residues. CDR1 and CDR2 from the germline V gene are SGHNT and YYREEE (reference sequence).

This clone was picked up a small number of times. The chain couples TRBV9 to TRBJ1-3; 7 bases are a match to TRBD1. V shed 4 bases, J shed 3 bases, and the junction held 4 bases outside the gene matches. Germline CDR1 is SGDLS and CDR2 is YYNGEE. There are 14 residues in the CDR3. The CDR3 DNA reads TGTGCCAGCAGCTCCGACAGGGATGGAAACACCATATATTTT. Its translation: CASSSDRDGNTIYF.

This chain connects TRBV18 to TRBJ2-1, with D maybe TRBD2 (6 bases). V was clipped by 3 bases and J by 8 bases, with 8 bases between them. In germline, CDR1 is KGHSH, CDR2 LQKENI. The CDR3 loop spans 12 amino acids. DNA for the CDR3: TGTGCCAGCTCACCTGGAGGGGATGAGCAGTTCTTC. It specifies CASSPGGDEQFF.

A few counts support this clone. The V call is TRBV19, the J call TRBJ1-2; 10 nucleotides agree with TRBD1. Trimming removed 5 bases from V and 5 bases from J; junction bases left unmatched: 8. The CDR3 runs to 15 residues. The V gene's germline CDR1 is LNHDA and CDR2 SQIVND (reference sequence). CDR3 amino acids: CASSPGQGVYYGYTF. The CDR3 DNA reads TGTGCCAGTAGTCCCGGACAGGGGGTGTATTATGGCTACACCTTC.